The 22 T cell receptor beta chains in this list originate from one sample, sequenced in a study of blood T cell repertoires in COVID-19. Data came from immunoSEQ multiplex PCR; TCRdb stores just in-frame clones and leaves some out. The sample lists 200,000 to 250,000 clones, approximately 80% occurring once. The sequencing input was peripheral blood. These receptors all stem from a woman aged 45-65 years with acute or convalescent COVID-19.

This chain joins TRBV28 and TRBJ2-1, with 10 nucleotides matching TRBD2. This CDR3 contains 16 residues. The trim removed 3 bases at V and 8 bases at J, leaving 10 bases unmatched. Germline CDR1 and CDR2: MDHEN and SYDVKM. In DNA form, the CDR3 reads TGTGCCAGCAGTTTGATTCCTAGCGGGGGCGGCGATGAGCAGTTCTTC. Translation gives CASSLIPSGGGDEQFF.

This clone occurred once. This chain connects TRBV4-2 to TRBJ1-1; D unresolved. Germline loops: CDR1 LGHNA, CDR2 YNFKEQ. The CDR3 is made up of 13 amino acids. Trimming took off 1 base at V and 4 bases at J, with 7 bases between the two ends. The CDR3 nucleotides are TGTGCCAGCAGCCAAGGGAGATCCACTGAAGCTTTCTTT. Translation gives CASSQGRSTEAFF.

The chain has TRBV7-2 and TRBJ2-3; D is possibly TRBD2 (6 bases). The V end lost 1 base, the J end lost 2 bases, and 10 bases lay between the germline ends. The V gene's germline CDR1 is SGHTA and CDR2 FQGNSA. The CDR3 sequence is 15 residues long. The CDR3 nucleotides are TGTGCCAGCAGCTTAGTGGCTAGCGCCACAGATACGCAGTATTTT. The encoded protein is CASSLVASATDTQYF. Full variable domain (outside the CDR3, taken from reference TRBV7-2 and TRBJ2-3): GAGVSQSPSNKVTEKGKDVELRCDPISGHTALYWYRQSLGQGLEFLIYFQGNSAPDKSGLPSDRFSAERTGGSVSTLTIQRTQQEDSAVYLCASSLVASATDTQYFGPGTRLTVL.

The chain carries TRBV5-1 and TRBJ2-7; 14 bases align to TRBD2. V trimming: 3 bases; J trimming: 2 bases; junction bases outside the gene matches: 10. This CDR3 is 18 amino acids long. Germline CDR1 is SGHRS and CDR2 is YFSETQ. CDR3 coding DNA: TGCGCCAGCAGCTCTCGAGGACTAGCGGGAGGCCCCCCCTACGAGCAGTACTTC. This gives the protein CASSSRGLAGGPPYEQYF.

The J gene is TRBJ2-1, the V gene TRBV5-1; TRBD2 is a possible D gene (5 bases). With 3 bases removed from V and 7 bases from J, the gap between germline ends came to 11 bases. Germline V gene lookup returns CDR1 SGHRS and CDR2 YFSETQ. This CDR3 comprises 13 residues. This chain's CDR3 is CASSYLDWNEQFF. DNA for the CDR3: TGCGCCAGCAGCTACCTGGACTGGAATGAGCAGTTCTTC.

The rearrangement uses TRBV4-2 and TRBJ2-1; the match to TRBD2 covers 12 bases. Per germline, CDR1 LGHNA and CDR2 YNFKEQ. The trim removed 4 bases at V and 4 bases at J, leaving 11 bases unmatched. The CDR3 has 18 residues. The CDR3 DNA is TGTGCCAGCAGCCCGACTGCTAGCGGGGGGGCCCGGTACAATGAGCAGTTCTTC. Residues: CASSPTASGGARYNEQFF.

This chain joins TRBV28 and TRBJ2-3; tentatively, D is TRBD1 (6 bases). The CDR3 has 15 residues. The V gene's germline CDR1 is MDHEN and CDR2 SYDVKM. The V end was cut by 5 bases, the J end by 5 bases, with 17 bases between. CDR3 nucleotides: TGTGCCAGCAGTATACCGGGACAAGGGGTAGATACGCAGTATTTT. It codes for CASSIPGQGVDTQYF.

This clone appeared a few times. The chain carries TRBV7-2 and TRBJ2-1, with 7 nucleotides matching TRBD2. From germline, CDR1 is SGHTA and CDR2 FQGNSA. The junction had 4 bases not matched to a gene; V was cut back by 4 bases and J by 10 bases. The CDR3 runs 12 residues. CDR3 sequence (DNA): TGTGCCAGCAGCTCACTAGCGAGCGAGCAGTTCTTC. Protein: CASSSLASEQFF.

This chain links TRBV28 with TRBJ2-7, with D possibly matching TRBD1 (5 bases). There are 15 residues in the CDR3. Germline V gives CDR1 MDHEN, CDR2 SYDVKM. V gave up 4 bases and J gave up 0 bases, with 13 bases separating them. In nucleotides, the CDR3 is TGTGCCAGCAGTTCTTCTGGGGCCAGCTCCTACGAGCAGTACTTC. Residues: CASSSSGASSYEQYF. Full variable domain (missing parts from reference TRBV28 and TRBJ2-7): DVKVTQSSRYLVKRTGEKVFLECVQDMDHENMFWYRQDPGLGLRLIYFSYDVKMKEKGDIPEGYSVSREKKERFSLILESASTNQTSMYLCASSSSGASSYEQYFGPGTRLTVT.

There are a few counts of this clone. The chain employs TRBV10-1 and TRBJ2-2; 9 bases are a match to TRBD2. V shed 6 bases and J 3 bases; nucleotides not matched to a gene: 5. The length of the CDR3 is 15 residues. The V gene's germline CDR1 is WNHNN and CDR2 SYGVQD (reference sequence). The CDR3: CASSRLAGYTGELFF. CDR3 in DNA: TGCGCCAGCAGCCGGCTAGCGGGGTACACCGGGGAGCTGTTTTTT.

The rearrangement joins TRBV11-2 to TRBJ2-7; possible D gene TRBD1, 6 bases. Germline loops: CDR1 SGHAT, CDR2 FQNNGV. With 5 bases removed from V and 0 bases from J, the gap between germline ends came to 11 bases. CDR3 length: 14 amino acids. CDR3 region: CASSPDRSSYEQYF. The CDR3 coding sequence is TGTGCCAGCAGCCCCGACAGGAGCTCCTACGAGCAGTACTTC.

The V call is TRBV5-1, the J call TRBJ1-2; weak D call: TRBD1 (6 bases). The CDR3 length is 14 residues. Trimming took 3 bases from V and 0 from J, leaving 9 bases between them. CDR1 SGHRS and CDR2 YFSETQ come from the germline V gene. CDR3 DNA sequence: TGCGCCAGCAGCTCACAGGGAACTAACTATGGCTACACCTTC. Translated: CASSSQGTNYGYTF.

This sequence joins TRBV27 and TRBJ1-2; perhaps TRBD1 as D (6 bases). Germline loops: CDR1 MNHEY, CDR2 SMNVEV (reference sequence). The CDR3 consists of 13 residues. V gave up 2 bases and J gave up 5 bases, with 9 bases separating them. CDR3 amino acids: CASSLKGGYGYTF. CDR3 DNA: TGTGCCAGCAGTTTAAAGGGGGGGTATGGCTACACCTTC.

This chain links TRBV10-3 with TRBJ2-3, with a weak D call TRBD1 (6 bases). This CDR3 is 18 amino acids long. V shed 7 bases and J shed 0 bases, with 23 bases lying between them. CDR1 ENHRY and CDR2 SYGVKD come from the germline V gene. CDR3 protein: CAITKCQNHQGSTDTQYF. The CDR3 coding sequence is TGTGCCATCACCAAGTGTCAAAATCATCAGGGGAGCACAGATACGCAGTATTTT.

The chain combines TRBV7-2 with TRBJ2-6; no reliable D call. V lost 5 bases and J 0 bases, leaving 11 bases between the germline ends. Germline CDR1 and CDR2: SGHTA and FQGNSA. The CDR3 runs to 16 residues. The CDR3 reads CASSPSRSSGANVLTF. CDR3 nucleotide sequence: TGTGCCAGCAGCCCCTCCCGTAGCTCTGGGGCCAACGTCCTGACTTTC.

V usage is TRBV7-8 and J usage is TRBJ2-3; no reliable D call. The CDR3 spans 12 residues. With 3 bases removed from V and 5 bases from J, the gap between germline ends came to 6 bases. The V gene's germline CDR1 is SGHVS and CDR2 FQNEAQ. The CDR3 DNA sequence: TGTGCCAGCAGCTTTCGCGGAGATACGCAGTATTTT. Residues: CASSFRGDTQYF.

The genes are TRBV3-1 (or the pseudogene TRBV3-2) and TRBJ2-7, with 11 bases matching TRBD1. The CDR3 contains 14 residues. V shed 5 bases, J shed 3 bases, and the junction held 3 bases outside the gene matches. Per germline, CDR1 LGHDT and CDR2 YNNKEL (reference sequence). In DNA, the CDR3 is TGTGCCAGCAGCAAGGGGACAGGGGGCTACGAGCAGTACTTC. Its translation is CASSKGTGGYEQYF.

J is TRBJ1-1 and V is TRBV4-1; D is uncertain. This CDR3 comprises 15 residues. The V and J ends lost 2 bases and 1 base respectively, with 11 bases between them. The germline CDR1 and CDR2 sequences are MGHRA and YSYEKL. The CDR3 DNA follows: TGCGCCAGCAGCCAACCTGTGCGCTCGAACACTGAAGCTTTCTTT. Its protein is CASSQPVRSNTEAFF.

The gene calls are TRBV7-9 and TRBJ1-2; D is unresolved. V gave up 1 base and J gave up 7 bases, with 10 bases separating them. The CDR3 spans 13 residues. Germline V lookup: CDR1 SEHNR, CDR2 FQNEAQ (reference sequence). The CDR3: CASSLGQEFGYTF. The CDR3 region has the DNA TGTGCCAGCAGCTTAGGCCAGGAATTTGGCTACACCTTC.

The V gene is TRBV5-1, the J gene TRBJ2-7, with TRBD1 matching 8 bases. The ends lost 4 bases at V and 4 bases at J; junction bases unmatched: 4. This CDR3 has 13 amino acids. Germline V gene lookup returns CDR1 SGHRS and CDR2 YFSETQ. This CDR3 reads CASSLRQGYEQYF. For the CDR3, the DNA is TGCGCCAGCAGCCTAAGACAGGGGTACGAGCAGTACTTC.

The chain employs TRBV19 and TRBJ1-5; D call uncertain. Germline V lookup: CDR1 LNHDA, CDR2 SQIVND (reference sequence). The CDR3 sequence is 16 residues long. Deletions cut 3 bases from V and 0 bases from J, with 12 bases between. Here the CDR3 reads CASSMPPVASNQPQHF. DNA of the CDR3: TGTGCCAGTAGTATGCCTCCCGTAGCTAGCAATCAGCCCCAGCATTTT.

V and J are TRBV6-2 or TRBV6-3 and TRBJ2-1; D may be TRBD2 (5 bases). The CDR3 runs 11 residues. The V gene lost 6 bases and the J gene lost 9 bases, with 9 bases spanning the gap. The germline V gene encodes CDR1 MNHEY and CDR2 SVGEGT. CDR3 region: CASSWELEQFF. The CDR3 nucleotides are TGTGCCAGCAGCTGGGAGCTTGAGCAGTTCTTC.